This TCR beta chain is drawn from a study of blood T cell repertoires in COVID-19 (dated by TCRdb to about 2020). Context from the whole study: The collaborator samples originated in the United States, Italy and Spain and spanned the acute and convalescent phases of COVID-19. The material from the prospective study consisted of cDNA or gDNA derived from T cells, B-cell-depleted T cells, or PBMCs. Deeply sampled blood TCRbeta repertoires from subjects exposed to, actively infected with, or recovered from COVID-19 were included in the dataset. A freely available public database, intended as a resource for researchers studying the immune response to SARS-CoV-2, is where the repertoires were released. Samples came from the ongoing ImmuneRACE study (first 160 participants) plus 1,254 subjects from 6 global collaborators. The sample metadata nearly always contained a de-identified subject ID, COVID-19 status, age in years and sex. HLA class I and class II types, where available, came from metadata supplied by the sample provider rather than from assay-based typing. General conclusions and limits of the study: Clinical and demographic metadata were provided uncurated, with the amount varying by source and participant.

The immunoSEQ Assay, a bias-controlled multiplex PCR, was used to amplify TCRbeta CDR3 regions from genomic DNA. Per the source publication's procedure: The number of nucleated cells in each sample was estimated by amplification of reference gene primers within the assay. To quantify the absolute abundance of each unique TCRbeta CDR3 rearrangement, sequence reads were collapsed and filtered. For each sample, productive Simpson clonality was calculated as the square root of Simpson's diversity index over productive rearrangements. What TCRdb holds here is the immuneACCESS table cut down to in-frame rearrangements. Part of the clones is not present; checked against another copy, under half of the missing clones reflect an unresolved V gene, and the others are unexplained. V, J and clone size are those of that table, while D and trimming were read from the DNA. The sample table holds about 400,000 clones, of which approximately 91% were seen once. The top ten clones comprise more than 2% of the sample.

The CDR3 runs 14 amino acids, cysteine and phenylalanine included. The only DNA kept is the CDR3, 42 bases in frame from the first base. The germline V gene specifies SGHVS as CDR1 and FQNEAQ as CDR2. V is cut by 5 bases and J by 8 bases, and the space between the germline ends is 16 bases. On this clone: The target of this receptor is not known. Base qualities are not provided; no much larger clone lies one nucleotide away.

Enrolling through a virtual design, the prospective study's participants ranged in age from roughly 18 to 95 years and lived across about two dozen United States geographic areas. To assign participants to cohorts, the prospective study relied on clinical history that participants themselves reported in a screening survey and a study questionnaire. Mobile phlebotomists in the prospective study collected whole blood, serum and a nasopharyngeal or oropharyngeal swab from every participant. Participants in the prospective study had the option to provide additional blood draws and questionnaires over a 2-month period. Prospective study blood samples were shipped either frozen or at room temperature before DNA extraction.

The sequenced sample was PBMCs or T cells enriched from blood (not recorded which). This TCR was recovered from a woman aged 35 to 49 with acute COVID-19. The chain is assembled from TRBV7-8 and TRBJ2-1; a tentative D match to TRBD2 spans 5 bases. CDR3 loop: CASSPLGGLYEQFF. The nucleotides are TGTGCCAGCAGCCCCCTCGGAGGTTTGTATGAGCAGTTCTTC.